These T cell receptor beta chains were read from a single sample in a study of PD-1 blockade in mismatch repair-deficient tumors. Repertoires were generated with immunoSEQ multiplex PCR, while TCRdb's copy carries only in-frame clones and drops some. The profile shows approximately 110,000 clones, roughly 80% of them singletons. Sequencing used peripheral blood, obtained 60 weeks after starting pembrolizumab. The receptors were gathered from an adult with mismatch repair-deficient cancer. The CDR3 runs from the conserved cysteine through the conserved F or W. A D gene is named only where the DNA matches it firmly. Size is stated for part of the rows, as once, few or many counts, or as a class when the clone is expanded.

clone_size,v_call,j_call,d_call,cdr3_nt,cdr3_aa
-,TRBV5-1,TRBJ1-1,-,TGCGCCAGCAAAGGACAACCGGGCACTGAAGCTTTCTTT,CASKGQPGTEAFF
few,TRBV29-1,TRBJ1-2,-,TGCAGCGTTGGGGTGCCAGGTTGGGGGGGCTACACCTTC,CSVGVPGWGGYTF
-,TRBV7-2,TRBJ1-2,-,TGTGCCAGCAGACGGGACCGAGAACTCTATGGCTACACCTTC,CASRRDRELYGYTF
-,TRBV10-3,TRBJ1-2,TRBD1,TGTGCCATCAGTGGTAGTCAGGGGGACTATGGCTACACCTTC,CAISGSQGDYGYTF
few,TRBV10-1,TRBJ2-1,TRBD2,TGCGCCAGCAGTGATGGCGGACTAGCGGGAAGGGTGGTCGATGAGCAGTTCTTC,CASSDGGLAGRVVDEQFF
-,TRBV27,TRBJ2-5,-,TGTGCCAGCAGTCCCCTTCAGGGTTGGCAAGAGACCCAGTACTTC,CASSPLQGWQETQYF
-,TRBV30,TRBJ2-2,TRBD2,TGTGCCTGGAGTGTCTCGCGGACTAGCAGGATCGGGGAGCTGTTTTTT,CAWSVSRTSRIGELFF
-,TRBV7-3,TRBJ1-1,-,TGTGCCAGCAGCCCCGGGGCGGGGGCGAACACTGAAGCTTTCTTT,CASSPGAGANTEAFF
-,TRBV9,TRBJ2-3,TRBD2,TGTGCCAGCAGCGCGAGCGGGAGTGGTACAGATACGCAGTATTTT,CASSASGSGTDTQYF
-,TRBV11-3,TRBJ2-2,-,TGTGCCAGCAGACAGGAGAACACCGGGGAGCTGTTTTTT,CASRQENTGELFF
-,TRBV5-1,TRBJ1-2,-,TGCGCCAGCAGCTTGGGGGAAGCTTCCCCTGGCTACACCTTC,CASSLGEASPGYTF
-,TRBV10-2,TRBJ2-7,TRBD2,TGCGCCAGCAGTGAAGCCCAGCGGGGGCCCTACGAGCAGTACTTC,CASSEAQRGPYEQYF
-,TRBV5-1,TRBJ2-1,TRBD2,TGCGCCAGCAGCCTGCCACTAGCGGGAATGTACAATGAGCAGTTCTTC,CASSLPLAGMYNEQFF
-,TRBV7-9,TRBJ2-1,-,TGTGCCAGCAGCTCCCTCGAGGGCAGGTCCTACAATGAGCAGTTCTTC,CASSSLEGRSYNEQFF
-,TRBV7-3,TRBJ1-1,-,TGTGCCAGCAGCTTGCGAGACCTTGAAGCTTTCTTT,CASSLRDLEAFF
-,TRBV5-4,TRBJ2-3,-,TGTGCCAGCAGCCCGACAGCCCAAAGCACAGATACGCAGTATTTT,CASSPTAQSTDTQYF
-,TRBV7-2,TRBJ1-3,-,TGTGCCAGCAGTAGCACAGGGACTGGAAACACCATATATTTT,CASSSTGTGNTIYF
-,TRBV25-1,TRBJ1-2,-,TGTGCCAGCAGTGCCAATTTGGAGGGCTACACCTTC,CASSANLEGYTF
-,TRBV7-2,TRBJ2-7,-,TGTGCCAGCAGTTCAAACGTCGGAGTTAGATCCTACGAGCAGTACTTC,CASSSNVGVRSYEQYF
-,TRBV28,TRBJ2-3,TRBD2,TGTGCCAGCAGTGAGGGAGGGAGCACAGATACGCAGTATTTT,CASSEGGSTDTQYF
few,TRBV14,TRBJ2-4,-,TGTGCCAGCAGCCCAGGGTCGGTGGGGGCCAAAAACATTCAGTACTTC,CASSPGSVGAKNIQYF
-,TRBV27,TRBJ1-1,-,TGTGCCAGCAGTACCCGTGGGGGGGAGGGCACTGAAGCTTTCTTT,CASSTRGGEGTEAFF
-,TRBV7-9,TRBJ2-5,-,TGTGCCAGCATCCGCTTAGGAGGTCAAGAGACCCAGTACTTC,CASIRLGGQETQYF
once,TRBV5-1,TRBJ1-2,TRBD1,TGCGCCAGCAGCTCAACCGGGACAGTCGGAAGTGGCTACACCTTC,CASSSTGTVGSGYTF
-,TRBV30,TRBJ1-2,-,TGTGCCTGGGATGGGGGGTCTGGCGGCTACACCTTC,CAWDGGSGGYTF
-,TRBV29-1,TRBJ2-1,-,TGCAGTCATGACGGGGGTAGGGGCGATGAGCAGTTCTTC,CSHDGGRGDEQFF
-,TRBV5-1,TRBJ2-5,TRBD2,TGCGCCAGCAGCTCAGGACTAGCGGGCCTACATCAAGAGACCCAGTACTTC,CASSSGLAGLHQETQYF
-,TRBV5-4,TRBJ2-1,TRBD2,TGTGCCAGCAGCTTGGGGGGACTAGCGGGACTAAATGAGCAGTTCTTC,CASSLGGLAGLNEQFF
-,TRBV15,TRBJ2-3,TRBD2,TGTGCCACCAGCAGAGGTGAGACTAGCGGCGCTAGCACAGATACGCAGTATTTT,CATSRGETSGASTDTQYF
-,TRBV4-1,TRBJ2-7,-,TGCGCCAGCAGCCGAACGTTAACGGACAGACCCTACGAGCAGTACTTC,CASSRTLTDRPYEQYF
once,TRBV9,TRBJ2-1,-,TGTGCCAGCAGCGTAGACGAAGGGTCCTACAATGAGCAGTTCTTC,CASSVDEGSYNEQFF
-,TRBV2,TRBJ1-4,-,TGTGCCAGCATAGGGACCTATCACGGCGGACAGGAAAAACTGTTTTTT,CASIGTYHGGQEKLFF
-,TRBV14,TRBJ2-7,-,TGTGCCAGCAGCCAAGAAAACAGGGCCTCCTACGAGCAGTACTTC,CASSQENRASYEQYF
once,TRBV2,TRBJ2-7,TRBD2,TGTGCCAGAGGGACTACCCCCTACGAGCAGTACTTC,CARGTTPYEQYF
-,TRBV19,TRBJ2-7,-,TGTGCCAGTAGCCCCGGCCGATCCTACGAGCAGTACTTC,CASSPGRSYEQYF
-,TRBV5-8,TRBJ2-4,-,TGTGCCAGCAGCGGCCCCCTAGCGAGGGGGGACATTCAGTACTTC,CASSGPLARGDIQYF
-,TRBV29-1,TRBJ2-3,-,TGCAGCGTCAGGATAACCGCAGATACGCAGTATTTT,CSVRITADTQYF
-,TRBV7-2,TRBJ1-2,-,TGTGCCACCAGCGCCGACAGAGGGTATGGCTACACCTTC,CATSADRGYGYTF
-,TRBV5-4,TRBJ2-7,TRBD1,TGTGCCAGCACCAGACAGGGGGCAGAAGAGCAGTACTTC,CASTRQGAEEQYF
-,TRBV10-2,TRBJ2-1,-,TGCGCCAGCAGTGACTATACCGGGACCCGACGGAATGAGCAGTTCTTC,CASSDYTGTRRNEQFF
once,TRBV5-4,TRBJ2-3,-,TGTGCCAGCAGCTTCGATACAGATACGCAGTATTTT,CASSFDTDTQYF
once,TRBV11-2,TRBJ2-7,-,TGTGCCAGCAGCTTAGATTGGGACGGCTACGAGCAGTACTTC,CASSLDWDGYEQYF
-,TRBV7-9,TRBJ2-2,TRBD2,TGTGCCAGCAGCCCGGGGGGGGCAGCGAACACCGGGGAGCTGTTTTTT,CASSPGGAANTGELFF
-,TRBV18,TRBJ1-4,-,TGTGCCAGCTCACCCGGCAGGGCGGCTAATGAAAAACTGTTTTTT,CASSPGRAANEKLFF
-,TRBV30,TRBJ1-2,-,TGTGCCGGGCGCTATACAGGTCGTCCCTACGGCTACACCTTC,CAGRYTGRPYGYTF
-,TRBV4-2,TRBJ2-7,TRBD2,TGTGCCAGCAGCCATTCCGGGGGGAGTGAAGGCTACGAGCAGTACTTC,CASSHSGGSEGYEQYF
many,TRBV27,TRBJ2-7,-,TGTGCCAGCAGTTTATCTCTCGGGTACGAGCAGTACTTC,CASSLSLGYEQYF
-,TRBV7-3,TRBJ2-1,-,TGTGCCAGCGTAACTCAAGGCGGCAATGAGCAGTTCTTC,CASVTQGGNEQFF
-,TRBV7-9,TRBJ1-1,-,TGTGCCAGCAGCTTAGCGCTTAAGAGGCTGGAATACACTGAAGCTTTCTTT,CASSLALKRLEYTEAFF
-,TRBV4-3,TRBJ2-4,-,TGCGCCAGCAGCCAAAACCCCCCTTATGGGGGTCTAGCCAAAAACATTCAGTACTTC,CASSQNPPYGGLAKNIQYF